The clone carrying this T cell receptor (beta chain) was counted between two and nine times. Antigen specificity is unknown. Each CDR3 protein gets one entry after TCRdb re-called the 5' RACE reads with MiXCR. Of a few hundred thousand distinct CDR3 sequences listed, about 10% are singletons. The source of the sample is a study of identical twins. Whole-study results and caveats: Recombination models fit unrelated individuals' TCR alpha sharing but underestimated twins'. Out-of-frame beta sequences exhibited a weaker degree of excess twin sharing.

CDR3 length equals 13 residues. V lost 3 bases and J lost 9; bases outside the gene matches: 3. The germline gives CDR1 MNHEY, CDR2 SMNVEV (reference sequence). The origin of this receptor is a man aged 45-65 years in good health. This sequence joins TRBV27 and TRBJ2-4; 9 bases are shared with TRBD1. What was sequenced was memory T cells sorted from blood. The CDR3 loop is CASSFRDRAIQYF. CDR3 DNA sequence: TGTGCCAGCAGTTTCCGGGACAGGGCCATTCAGTACTTC.